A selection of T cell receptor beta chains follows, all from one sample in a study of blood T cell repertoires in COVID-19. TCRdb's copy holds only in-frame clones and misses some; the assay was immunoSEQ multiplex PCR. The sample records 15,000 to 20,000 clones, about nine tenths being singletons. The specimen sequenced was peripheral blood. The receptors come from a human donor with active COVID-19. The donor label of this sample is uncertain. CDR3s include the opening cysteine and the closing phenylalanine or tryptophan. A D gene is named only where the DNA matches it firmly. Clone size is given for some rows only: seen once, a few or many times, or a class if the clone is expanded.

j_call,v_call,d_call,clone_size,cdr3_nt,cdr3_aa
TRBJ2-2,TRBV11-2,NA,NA,TGTGCCAGCAGCTCTTACAGGGTCGTGGAGAACACCGGGGAGCTGTTTTTT,CASSSYRVVENTGELFF
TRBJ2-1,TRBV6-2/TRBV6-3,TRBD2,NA,TGTGCCAGCAGTTCTCCGGACCTAGCGGACCGATACAATGAGCAGTTCTTC,CASSSPDLADRYNEQFF
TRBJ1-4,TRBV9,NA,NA,TGTGCCAGCAGCGTTAGTCCTGTAGATAATGAAAAACTGTTTTTT,CASSVSPVDNEKLFF
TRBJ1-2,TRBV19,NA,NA,TGTGCCAGTAGTATTTTCGGCAGGGAAGGGATACAATACACCTTC,CASSIFGREGIQYTF
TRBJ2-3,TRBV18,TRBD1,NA,TGTGCCAGCTCGGGACAGGGCGCAGATACGCAGTATTTT,CASSGQGADTQYF
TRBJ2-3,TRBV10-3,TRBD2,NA,TGTGCCATCAGTGAATACTGGCGGGGGAGAGGGACAGATACGCAGTATTTT,CAISEYWRGRGTDTQYF
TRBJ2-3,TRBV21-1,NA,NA,TGTGTGGGGGGGCCACCAGATACGCAGTATTTT,CVGGPPDTQYF
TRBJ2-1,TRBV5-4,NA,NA,TGTGCCAGCAGCACGACGGGACAATGGGGGAATGAGCAGTTCTTC,CASSTTGQWGNEQFF
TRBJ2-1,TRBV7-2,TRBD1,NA,TGTGCCAGCAGCTTAGGCAGACAGGGCCATGAGCAGTTCTTC,CASSLGRQGHEQFF
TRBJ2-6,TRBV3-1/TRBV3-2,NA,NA,TGTGCCAGCAGCCAAGCTTGGGGGGCTGGGGCCAACGTCCTGACTTTC,CASSQAWGAGANVLTF
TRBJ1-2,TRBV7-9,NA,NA,TGTGCCAGCAGCTTAGATGGGGCTCGTGGCTACACCTTC,CASSLDGARGYTF
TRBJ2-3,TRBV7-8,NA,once,TGTGCCAGCAGCCTCCGCCCCCTAGCATTCGGTCCTAGCACAGATACGCAGTATTTT,CASSLRPLAFGPSTDTQYF
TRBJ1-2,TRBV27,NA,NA,TGTGCCAGCAGTATACTCGGACAGTCTTGGGAGGGCTACACCTTC,CASSILGQSWEGYTF
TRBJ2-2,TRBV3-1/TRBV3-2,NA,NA,TGTGCCAGCAGCCAAGGCCTTCCGGGGACACAAATAGCGAACACCGGGGAGCTGTTTTTT,CASSQGLPGTQIANTGELFF
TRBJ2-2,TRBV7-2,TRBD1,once,TGTGCCAGCAGCCAGCAGGGGGTGGGCGGGGAGCTGTTTTTT,CASSQQGVGGELFF
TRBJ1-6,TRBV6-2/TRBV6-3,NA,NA,TGTGCCAGCAGTTACTCGCAGGGTTTGGTTTCACCCCTCCACTTT,CASSYSQGLVSPLHF
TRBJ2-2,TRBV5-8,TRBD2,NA,TGTGCCAGCAGACTAACTGTAGCGGGGGTTTTAACCGGGGAGCTGTTTTTT,CASRLTVAGVLTGELFF
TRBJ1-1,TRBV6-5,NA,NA,TGTGCCAGCAGTTCCTTTTCGAACACTGAAGCTTTCTTT,CASSSFSNTEAFF
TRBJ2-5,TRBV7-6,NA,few,TGTGCCAGCAGACCCACCTTAGCGGTAAAAGAGACCCAGTACTTC,CASRPTLAVKETQYF
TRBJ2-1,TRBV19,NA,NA,TGTGCCAGTAGTATAAGGACATACTACAATGAGCAGTTCTTC,CASSIRTYYNEQFF
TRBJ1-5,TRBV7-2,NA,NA,TGTGCCAGCAGCAGCAGAACAGGGTCCAATCAGCCCCAGCATTTT,CASSSRTGSNQPQHF
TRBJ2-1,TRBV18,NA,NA,TGTGCCAGCTCACCTAGCACAGGACGGGCTAATGAGCAGTTCTTC,CASSPSTGRANEQFF
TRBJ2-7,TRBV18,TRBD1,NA,TGTGCCAGCTCGCCGGGACAGGGAAACTACGAGCAGTACTTC,CASSPGQGNYEQYF
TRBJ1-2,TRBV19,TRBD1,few,TGTGCCAGTAGTGCGCAGGGGGCCGGGGGCGGCTACACCTTC,CASSAQGAGGGYTF
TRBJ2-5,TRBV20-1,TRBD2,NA,TGCAGTGCTAGTCTTCTAGCGGGGGGAGAGACCCAGTACTTC,CSASLLAGGETQYF
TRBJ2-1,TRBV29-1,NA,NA,TGCAGCGTTGAAGGACTCCTCGACCGCTACAATGAGCAGTTCTTC,CSVEGLLDRYNEQFF
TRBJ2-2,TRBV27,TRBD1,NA,TGTGCCAGCAGGGGACAGCCGAACACCGGGGAGCTGTTTTTT,CASRGQPNTGELFF
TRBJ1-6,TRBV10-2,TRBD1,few,TGCGCCAGCAGTGACAGGGGGCGACCCTCACCCCTCCACTTT,CASSDRGRPSPLHF
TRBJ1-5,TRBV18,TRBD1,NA,TGTGCCAGCTCACCACAGAAGGGGGCCCGTCAGCCCCAGCATTTT,CASSPQKGARQPQHF
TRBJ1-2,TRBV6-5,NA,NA,TGTGCCAGCACCCCCGGCGGGTCTAACTATGGCTACACCTTC,CASTPGGSNYGYTF
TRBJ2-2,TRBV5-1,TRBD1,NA,TGCGCCAGCAGCCCGCGTACAGGGGGAACGGGCGGGGAGCTGTTTTTT,CASSPRTGGTGGELFF
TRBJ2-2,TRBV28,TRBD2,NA,TGTGCCAGCCAGCGGGGGGGCATCGTCACCGGGGAGCTGTTTTTT,CASQRGGIVTGELFF
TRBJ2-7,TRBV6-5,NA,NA,TGTGCCAGCAGTTACAGAGCCGGGCCCAAGGGGGACGAGCAGTACTTC,CASSYRAGPKGDEQYF
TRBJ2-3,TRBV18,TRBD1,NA,TGTGCCAGCTCACCAATGACAGGGCCCACAGATACGCAGTATTTT,CASSPMTGPTDTQYF
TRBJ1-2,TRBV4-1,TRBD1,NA,TGCGCCAGCAGCCAGTCCCCGGGACAGGGGGCTCTTGGCTACACCTTC,CASSQSPGQGALGYTF
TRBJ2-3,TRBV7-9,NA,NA,TGTGCCAGCAGCCTCTCCGGGGCAGATACGCAGTATTTT,CASSLSGADTQYF
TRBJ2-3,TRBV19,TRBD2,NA,TGTGCCAGTAGTATAGGTAGCGGGGGGGCAAGCACAGATACGCAGTATTTT,CASSIGSGGASTDTQYF
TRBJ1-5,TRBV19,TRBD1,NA,TGTGCCAGTAGTTACGGACAGGCCGGTCCCCAGCATTTT,CASSYGQAGPQHF
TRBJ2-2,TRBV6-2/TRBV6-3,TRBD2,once,TGTGCCAGCAGTTTAGCGGGACTAGCGGGGGGGAACACCGGGGAGCTGTTTTTT,CASSLAGLAGGNTGELFF
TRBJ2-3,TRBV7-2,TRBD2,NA,TGTGCCAGCAGCTTAGCGAGGGTAGCGGGCGGGCTCAGCACAGATACGCAGTATTTT,CASSLARVAGGLSTDTQYF
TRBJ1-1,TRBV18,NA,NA,TGTGCCAGCTCATCCTGGACTGGGGTAGAGAACACTGAAGCTTTCTTT,CASSSWTGVENTEAFF
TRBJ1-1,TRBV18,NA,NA,TGTGCCAGCTCTCCGGGACAATATAACACTGAAGCTTTCTTT,CASSPGQYNTEAFF
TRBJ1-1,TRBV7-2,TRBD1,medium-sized,TGTGCCAGCAGCTTAGGGCGGGGACAGGGTCTATTGAACACTGAAGCTTTCTTT,CASSLGRGQGLLNTEAFF
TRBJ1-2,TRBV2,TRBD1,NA,TGTGCCAGCGGGGACAGGGGGAACTATGGCTACACCTTC,CASGDRGNYGYTF
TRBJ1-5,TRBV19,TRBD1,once,TGTGCCAGTAGTCGGACAGGGAGCCGCAATCAGCCCCAGCATTTT,CASSRTGSRNQPQHF
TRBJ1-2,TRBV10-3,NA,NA,TGTGCCATCAGTCTCCAGGGTGCAAACTATGGCTACACCTTC,CAISLQGANYGYTF
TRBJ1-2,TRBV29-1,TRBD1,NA,TGCAGCGTTAAGACAGGGCAGAACTATGGCTACACCTTC,CSVKTGQNYGYTF
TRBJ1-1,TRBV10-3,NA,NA,TGTGCCATCAGTCCCACTACAGGGAACACTGAAGCTTTCTTT,CAISPTTGNTEAFF
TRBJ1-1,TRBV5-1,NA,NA,TGCGCCAGCAGCGCACTACGAATGAACACTGAAGCTTTCTTT,CASSALRMNTEAFF
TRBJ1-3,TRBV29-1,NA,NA,TGCAGCGTTGACAACAGGTTGACTGGAAACACCATATATTTT,CSVDNRLTGNTIYF
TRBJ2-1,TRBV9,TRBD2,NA,TGTGCCAGCAGCGTAGGGACTAGCGGGGCCAATGAGCAGTTCTTC,CASSVGTSGANEQFF
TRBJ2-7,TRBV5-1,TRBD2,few,TGCGCCAGCAGCTTAGGACTAGCGGTGACCTCCTACGAGCAGTACTTC,CASSLGLAVTSYEQYF
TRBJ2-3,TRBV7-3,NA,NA,TGTGCCAGCAGCTTTCGGGGGGCCGACACAGATACGCAGTATTTT,CASSFRGADTDTQYF
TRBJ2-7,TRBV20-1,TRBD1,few,TGCAGTGCTAGTGGGACAGGGGGCCGTGGGGCCTACGAGCAGTACTTC,CSASGTGGRGAYEQYF
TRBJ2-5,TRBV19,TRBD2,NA,TGTGCCAGTAGTGCGCGGGGGGAGACCCAGTACTTC,CASSARGETQYF